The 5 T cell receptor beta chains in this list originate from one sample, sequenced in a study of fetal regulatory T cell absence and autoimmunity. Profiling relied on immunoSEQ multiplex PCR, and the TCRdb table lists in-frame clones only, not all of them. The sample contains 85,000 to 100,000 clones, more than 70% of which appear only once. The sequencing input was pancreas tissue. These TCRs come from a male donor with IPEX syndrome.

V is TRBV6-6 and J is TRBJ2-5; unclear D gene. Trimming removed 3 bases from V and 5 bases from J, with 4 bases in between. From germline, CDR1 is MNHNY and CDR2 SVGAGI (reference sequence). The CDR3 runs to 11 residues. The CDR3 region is CASSYFETQYF. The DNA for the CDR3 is TGTGCCAGCAGTTATTTTGAGACCCAGTACTTC.

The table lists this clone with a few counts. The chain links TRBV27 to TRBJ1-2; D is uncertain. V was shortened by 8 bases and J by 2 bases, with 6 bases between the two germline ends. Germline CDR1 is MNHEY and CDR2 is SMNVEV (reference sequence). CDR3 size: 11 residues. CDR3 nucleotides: TGTGCCAGCGGCCACAACTATGGCTACACCTTC. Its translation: CASGHNYGYTF.

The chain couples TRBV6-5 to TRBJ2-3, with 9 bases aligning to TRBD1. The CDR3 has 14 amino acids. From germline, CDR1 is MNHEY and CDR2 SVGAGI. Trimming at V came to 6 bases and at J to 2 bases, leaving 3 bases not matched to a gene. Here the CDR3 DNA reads TGTGCCAGCAGACAGGGGGCCTACACAGATACGCAGTATTTT. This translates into CASRQGAYTDTQYF.

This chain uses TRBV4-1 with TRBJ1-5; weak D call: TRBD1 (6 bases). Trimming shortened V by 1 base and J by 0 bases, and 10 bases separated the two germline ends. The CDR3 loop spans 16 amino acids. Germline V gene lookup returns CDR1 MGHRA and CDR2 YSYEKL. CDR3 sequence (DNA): TGCGCCAGCAGCCAAGGGGCAGGGGATAGCAATCAGCCCCAGCATTTT. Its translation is CASSQGAGDSNQPQHF.

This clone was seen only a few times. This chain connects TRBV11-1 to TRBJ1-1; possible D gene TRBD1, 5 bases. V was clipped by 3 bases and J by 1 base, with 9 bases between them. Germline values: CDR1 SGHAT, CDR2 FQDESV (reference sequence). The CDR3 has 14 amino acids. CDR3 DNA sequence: TGTGCCAGCAGCTTGAGGGGCGCGAACACTGAAGCTTTCTTT. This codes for CASSLRGANTEAFF. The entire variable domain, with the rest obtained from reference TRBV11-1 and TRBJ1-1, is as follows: EAEVAQSPRYKITEKSQAVAFWCDPISGHATLYWYRQILGQGPELLVQFQDESVVDDSQLPKDRFSAERLKGVDSTLKIQPAELGDSAMYLCASSLRGANTEAFFGQGTRLTVV.